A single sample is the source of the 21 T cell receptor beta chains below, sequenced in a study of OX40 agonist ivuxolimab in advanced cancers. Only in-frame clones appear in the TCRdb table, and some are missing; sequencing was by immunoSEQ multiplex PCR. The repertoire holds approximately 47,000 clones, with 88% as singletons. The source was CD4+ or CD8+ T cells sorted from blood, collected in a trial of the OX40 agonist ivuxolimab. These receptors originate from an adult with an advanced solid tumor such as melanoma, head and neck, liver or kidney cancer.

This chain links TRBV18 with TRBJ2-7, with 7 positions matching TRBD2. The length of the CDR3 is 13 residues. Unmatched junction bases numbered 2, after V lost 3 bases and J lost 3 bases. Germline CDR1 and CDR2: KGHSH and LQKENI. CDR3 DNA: TGTGCCAGCTCACCCAGCGGGAACTACGAGCAGTACTTC. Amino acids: CASSPSGNYEQYF.

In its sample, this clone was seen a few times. Written as DNA, the CDR3 is TGTGCCAGTAGTCCCTCAGGGACATCTAACTATGGCTACACCTTC. Residues: CASSPSGTSNYGYTF. The J gene is TRBJ1-2, the V gene TRBV19; D may be TRBD1 (6 bases). The V end was cut by 5 bases, the J end by 0 bases, with 13 bases between. The CDR3 loop spans 15 amino acids. The germline V gene has CDR1 LNHDA and CDR2 SQIVND (reference sequence).

The CDR3, as DNA: TGTGCCAGCAGCTTAGAAGGTCAATACGAGCAGTACTTC. This encodes CASSLEGQYEQYF. V gene TRBV7-9 combines with J gene TRBJ2-7, with D unclear. This CDR3 is built from 13 residues. Trimming cost V 1 base and J 4 bases, with 8 bases left between them. Germline V lookup: CDR1 SEHNR, CDR2 FQNEAQ (reference sequence).

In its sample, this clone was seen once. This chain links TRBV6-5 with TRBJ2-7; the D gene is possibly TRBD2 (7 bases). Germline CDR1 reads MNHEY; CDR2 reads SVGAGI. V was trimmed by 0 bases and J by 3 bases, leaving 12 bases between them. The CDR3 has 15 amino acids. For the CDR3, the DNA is TGTGCCAGCAGTTACTCGAGGGGAGGGGGCTACGAGCAGTACTTC. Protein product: CASSYSRGGGYEQYF.

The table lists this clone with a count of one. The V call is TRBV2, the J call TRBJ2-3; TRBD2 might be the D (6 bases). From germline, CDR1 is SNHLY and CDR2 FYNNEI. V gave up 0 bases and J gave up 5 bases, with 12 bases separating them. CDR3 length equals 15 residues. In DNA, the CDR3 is TGTGCCAGCAGTGAAGCGAGGGAGGCCGTAGATACGCAGTATTTT. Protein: CASSEAREAVDTQYF.

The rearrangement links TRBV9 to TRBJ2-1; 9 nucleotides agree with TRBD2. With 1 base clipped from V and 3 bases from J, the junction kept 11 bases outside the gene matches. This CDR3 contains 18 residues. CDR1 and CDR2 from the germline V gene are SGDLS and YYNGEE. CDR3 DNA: TGTGCCAGCAGCGTACTGGGGAGCGGGAGGATGAGCTACAATGAGCAGTTCTTC. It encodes CASSVLGSGRMSYNEQFF.

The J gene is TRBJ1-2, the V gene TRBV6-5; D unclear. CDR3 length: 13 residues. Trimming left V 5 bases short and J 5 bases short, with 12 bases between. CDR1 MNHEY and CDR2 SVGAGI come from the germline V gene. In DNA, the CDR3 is TGTGCCAGCAGTAAAGGAGGGATATATGGCTACACCTTC. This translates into CASSKGGIYGYTF.

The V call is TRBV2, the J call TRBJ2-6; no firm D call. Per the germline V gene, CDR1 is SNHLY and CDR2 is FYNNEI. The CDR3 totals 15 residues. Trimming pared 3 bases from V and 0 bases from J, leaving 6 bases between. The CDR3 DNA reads TGTGCCAGCAGTGACTCTCGCTCTGGGGCCAACGTCCTGACTTTC. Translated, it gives CASSDSRSGANVLTF.

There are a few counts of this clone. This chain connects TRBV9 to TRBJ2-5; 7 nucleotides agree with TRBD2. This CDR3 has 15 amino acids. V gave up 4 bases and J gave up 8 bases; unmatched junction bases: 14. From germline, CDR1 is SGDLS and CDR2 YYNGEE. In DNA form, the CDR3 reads TGTGCCAGCAGCTCTGCCGGGACTACAAGAGATACCCAGTACTTC. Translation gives CASSSAGTTRDTQYF.

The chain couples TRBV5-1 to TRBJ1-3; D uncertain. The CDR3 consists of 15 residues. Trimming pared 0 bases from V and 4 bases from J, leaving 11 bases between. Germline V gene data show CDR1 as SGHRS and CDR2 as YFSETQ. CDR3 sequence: CASSLGRSSGNTIYF. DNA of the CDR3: TGCGCCAGCAGCTTGGGACGTTCCTCGGGAAACACCATATATTTT.

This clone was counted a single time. The CDR3 sequence: CAYRSRPTYEQFF. The CDR3 nucleotides are TGTGCCTATAGATCGCGGCCGACCTACGAGCAGTTCTTC. The rearrangement links TRBV2 to TRBJ2-1, with unresolved D. Deletions cut 11 bases from V and 10 bases from J, with 21 bases between. In germline, CDR1 is SNHLY, CDR2 FYNNEI. The CDR3 consists of 13 residues.

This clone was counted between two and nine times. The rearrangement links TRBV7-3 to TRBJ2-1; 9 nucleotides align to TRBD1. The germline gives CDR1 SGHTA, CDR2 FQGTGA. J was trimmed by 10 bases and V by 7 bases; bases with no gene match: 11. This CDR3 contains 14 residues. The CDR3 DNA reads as TGTGCCAGCACCCCGACAGGGGGGGAAAGAGAGCAGTTCTTC. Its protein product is CASTPTGGEREQFF.

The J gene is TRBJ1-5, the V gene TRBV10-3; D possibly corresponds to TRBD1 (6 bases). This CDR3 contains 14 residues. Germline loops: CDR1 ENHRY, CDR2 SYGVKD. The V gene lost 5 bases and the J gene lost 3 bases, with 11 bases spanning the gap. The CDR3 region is CAISLGGTNQPQHF. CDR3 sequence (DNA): TGTGCCATCAGTTTAGGGGGTACCAATCAGCCCCAGCATTTT.

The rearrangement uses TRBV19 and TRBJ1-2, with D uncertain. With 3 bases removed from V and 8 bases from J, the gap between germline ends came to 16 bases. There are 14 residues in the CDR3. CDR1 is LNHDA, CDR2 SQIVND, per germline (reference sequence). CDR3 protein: CASSIGRAREGYTF. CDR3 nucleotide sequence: TGTGCCAGTAGTATCGGCCGGGCCCGGGAAGGCTACACCTTC.

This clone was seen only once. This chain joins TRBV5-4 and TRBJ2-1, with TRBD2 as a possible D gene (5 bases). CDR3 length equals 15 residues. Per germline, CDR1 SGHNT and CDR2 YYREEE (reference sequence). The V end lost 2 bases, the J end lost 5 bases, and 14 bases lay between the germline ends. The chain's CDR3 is CASSFKADTNNEQFF. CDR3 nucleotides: TGTGCCAGCAGCTTTAAAGCGGATACAAACAATGAGCAGTTCTTC.

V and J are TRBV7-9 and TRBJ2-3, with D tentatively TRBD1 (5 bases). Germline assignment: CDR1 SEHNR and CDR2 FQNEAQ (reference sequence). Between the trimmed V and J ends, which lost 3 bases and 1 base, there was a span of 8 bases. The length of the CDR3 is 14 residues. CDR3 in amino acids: CASSFQGGTDTQYF. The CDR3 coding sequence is TGTGCCAGCAGCTTTCAGGGCGGCACAGATACGCAGTATTTT. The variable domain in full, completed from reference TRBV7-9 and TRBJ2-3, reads DTGVSQNPRHKITKRGQNVTFRCDPISEHNRLYWYRQTLGQGPEFLTYFQNEAQLEKSRLLSDRFSAERPKGSFSTLEIQRTEQGDSAMYLCASSFQGGTDTQYFGPGTRLTVL.

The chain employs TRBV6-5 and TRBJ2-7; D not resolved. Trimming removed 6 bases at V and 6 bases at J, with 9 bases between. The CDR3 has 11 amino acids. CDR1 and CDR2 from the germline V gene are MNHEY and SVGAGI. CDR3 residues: CASRSIGEQYF. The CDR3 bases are TGTGCCAGCAGGAGCATAGGCGAGCAGTACTTC.

For the CDR3, the DNA is TGTGCCAGCAGTACCCTACTAGGTTCCGGGGAGCTGTTTTTT. Translated, it gives CASSTLLGSGELFF. V gene TRBV27 combines with J gene TRBJ2-2; maybe TRBD2 (5 bases). Trimming cost V 5 bases and J 6 bases, with 13 bases left between them. CDR1 MNHEY and CDR2 SMNVEV come from the germline V gene (reference sequence). The CDR3 has 14 residues.

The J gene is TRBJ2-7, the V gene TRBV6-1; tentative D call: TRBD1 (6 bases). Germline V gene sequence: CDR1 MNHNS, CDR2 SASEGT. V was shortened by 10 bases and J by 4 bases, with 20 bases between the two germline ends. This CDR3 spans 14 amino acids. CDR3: CATFAVGQTYEQYF. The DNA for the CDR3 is TGTGCCACTTTCGCGGTCGGACAGACATACGAGCAGTACTTC.

CDR3 protein: CAISEREAAYNEQFF. CDR3 coding DNA: TGTGCCATCAGTGAGCGGGAGGCGGCCTACAATGAGCAGTTCTTC. The rearrangement joins TRBV10-3 to TRBJ2-1, with 7 bases aligning to TRBD2. This CDR3 comprises 15 residues. Trimming took 2 bases from V and 2 from J; bases not matched to a gene: 3. Germline V gene sequence: CDR1 ENHRY, CDR2 SYGVKD.

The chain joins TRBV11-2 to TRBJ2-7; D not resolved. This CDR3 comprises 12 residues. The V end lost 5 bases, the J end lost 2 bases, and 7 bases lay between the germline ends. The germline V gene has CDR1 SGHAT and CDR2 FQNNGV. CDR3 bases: TGTGCCAGCAGCCCGGAGACCTACGAGCAGTACTTC. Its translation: CASSPETYEQYF. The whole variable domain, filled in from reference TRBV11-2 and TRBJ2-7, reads EAGVAQSPRYKIIEKRQSVAFWCNPISGHATLYWYQQILGQGPKLLIQFQNNGVVDDSQLPKDRFSAERLKGVDSTLKIQPAKLEDSAVYLCASSPETYEQYFGPGTRLTVT.